Given below is one TCR beta chain in context. The CDR3 covers 15 residues. Losses at the gene ends were 6 bases for V and 0 bases for J; bases not matched to a gene: 8. Per germline, CDR1 LNHDA and CDR2 SQIVND (reference sequence). The data were taken from a study of cytomegalovirus exposure and HLA in healthy donors. The PCR contained 60 Vbeta and 13 Jbeta primers. This table comes from immunoSEQ multiplex PCR, and its TCRdb copy is limited to in-frame clones, with some not included. The sample has about 160,000 clones, approximately 84% seen once. The chain employs TRBV19 and TRBJ2-7, with 7 bases lining up with TRBD1. This clonotype was obtained from a young man in good health and CMV-seropositive. Sequenced material: PBMCs. The CDR3 sequence: CASSPGQRSSYEQYF. CDR3 nucleotides: TGTGCCAGTAGCCCGGGACAGAGGAGCTCCTACGAGCAGTACTTC.